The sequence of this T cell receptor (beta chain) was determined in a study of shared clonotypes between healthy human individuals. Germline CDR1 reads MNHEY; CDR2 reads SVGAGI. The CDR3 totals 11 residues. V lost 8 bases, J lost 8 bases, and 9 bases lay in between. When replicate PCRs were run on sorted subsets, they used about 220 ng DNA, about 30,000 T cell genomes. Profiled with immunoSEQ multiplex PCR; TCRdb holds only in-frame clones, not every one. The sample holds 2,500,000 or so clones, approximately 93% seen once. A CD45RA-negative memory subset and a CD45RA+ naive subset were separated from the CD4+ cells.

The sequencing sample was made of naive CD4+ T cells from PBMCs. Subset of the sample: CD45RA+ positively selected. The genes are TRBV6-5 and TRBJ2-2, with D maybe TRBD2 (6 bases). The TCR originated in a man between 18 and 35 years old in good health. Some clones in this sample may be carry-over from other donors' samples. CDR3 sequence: CASAREGELFF. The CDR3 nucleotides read TGTGCCAGCGCCCGGGAGGGGGAGCTGTTTTTT.